Reported below is one T cell receptor (beta chain). The assay was immunoSEQ multiplex PCR, and TCRdb's table has in-frame clones only and misses some. The data hold 320,000 or so clones, with around nine tenths observed a single time. The CDR3 length is 15 residues. V was shortened by 0 bases and J by 2 bases, with 11 bases between the two germline ends. CDR1 is MGHRA and CDR2 is YSYEKL in the germline V gene. This record belongs to a study of blood T cell repertoires in COVID-19. What was sequenced was PBMCs or T cells enriched from blood (not recorded which). The origin of this receptor is a man under 40 who had recovered from COVID-19. The rearrangement uses TRBV4-1 and TRBJ2-7; D might be TRBD1 (5 bases). The CDR3 region has the DNA TGCGCCAGCAGCCAAGAAGGGGCATCAACCTACGAGCAGTACTTC. It yields the protein CASSQEGASTYEQYF.